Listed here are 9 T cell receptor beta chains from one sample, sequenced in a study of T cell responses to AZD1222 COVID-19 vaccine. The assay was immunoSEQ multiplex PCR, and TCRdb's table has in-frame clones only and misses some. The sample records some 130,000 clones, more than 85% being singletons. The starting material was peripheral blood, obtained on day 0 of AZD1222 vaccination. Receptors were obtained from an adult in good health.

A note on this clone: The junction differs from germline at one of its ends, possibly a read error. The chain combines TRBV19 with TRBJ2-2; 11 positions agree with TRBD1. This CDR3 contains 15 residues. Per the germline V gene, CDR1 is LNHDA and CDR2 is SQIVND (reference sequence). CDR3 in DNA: TGTGCCAGTAGTGCGAAGACCCCGGGACAGGGGGTGCTGTTTTTT. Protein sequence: CASSAKTPGQGVLFF.

In DNA form, the CDR3 reads TGTGCCAGCAGCGTGGGAGACAGGGATGAGCAGTACTTC. As protein: CASSVGDRDEQYF. The rearrangement links TRBV9 to TRBJ2-7, with 7 positions matching TRBD1. The germline CDR1 and CDR2 sequences are SGDLS and YYNGEE. Germline trimming cut 2 bases from V and 7 bases from J; bases unmatched to any gene: 6. The CDR3 spans 13 residues.

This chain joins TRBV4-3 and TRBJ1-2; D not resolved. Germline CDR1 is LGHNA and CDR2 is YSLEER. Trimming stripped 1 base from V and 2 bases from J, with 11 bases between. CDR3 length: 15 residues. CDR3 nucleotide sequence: TGCGCCAGCAGCCAAGTAACTTGGTCGAACTATGGCTACACCTTC. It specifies CASSQVTWSNYGYTF.

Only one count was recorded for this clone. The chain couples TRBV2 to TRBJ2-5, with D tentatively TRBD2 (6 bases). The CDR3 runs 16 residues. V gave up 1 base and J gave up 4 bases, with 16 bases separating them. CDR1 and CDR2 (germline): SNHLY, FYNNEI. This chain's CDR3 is CASSEGREKFGETQYF. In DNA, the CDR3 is TGTGCCAGCAGTGAAGGCCGGGAGAAGTTTGGAGAGACCCAGTACTTC. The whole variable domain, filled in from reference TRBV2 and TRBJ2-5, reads EPEVTQTPSHQVTQMGQEVILRCVPISNHLYFYWYRQILGQKVEFLVSFYNNEISEKSEIFDDQFSVERPDGSNFTLKIRSTKLEDSAMYFCASSEGREKFGETQYFGPGTRLLVL.

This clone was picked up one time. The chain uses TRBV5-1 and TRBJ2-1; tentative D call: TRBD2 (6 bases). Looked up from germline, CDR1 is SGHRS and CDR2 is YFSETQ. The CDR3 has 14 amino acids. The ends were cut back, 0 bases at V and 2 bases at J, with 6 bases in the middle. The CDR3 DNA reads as TGCGCCAGCAGCTTGGGACTAGCCTACAATGAGCAGTTCTTC. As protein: CASSLGLAYNEQFF.

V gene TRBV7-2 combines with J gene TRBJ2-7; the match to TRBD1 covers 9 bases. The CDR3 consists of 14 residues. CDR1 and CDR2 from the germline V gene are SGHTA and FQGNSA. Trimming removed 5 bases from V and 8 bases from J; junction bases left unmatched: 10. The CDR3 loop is CASSPLTGGFQQYF. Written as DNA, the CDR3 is TGTGCCAGCAGCCCATTGACAGGGGGTTTTCAGCAGTACTTC. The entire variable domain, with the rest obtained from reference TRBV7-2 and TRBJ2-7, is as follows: GAGVSQSPSNKVTEKGKDVELRCDPISGHTALYWYRQSLGQGLEFLIYFQGNSAPDKSGLPSDRFSAERTGGSVSTLTIQRTQQEDSAVYLCASSPLTGGFQQYFGPGTRLTVT.

The CDR3 DNA sequence: TGTGCCAGCAACGGGTACGGGACGGAGCCCCAGCATTTT. As protein: CASNGYGTEPQHF. J is TRBJ1-5 and V is TRBV2, with a weak D call TRBD1 (5 bases). The CDR3 totals 13 residues. With 7 bases removed from V and 8 bases from J, the gap between germline ends came to 15 bases. Germline V gene lookup returns CDR1 SNHLY and CDR2 FYNNEI. Based on the CDR3 plus reference TRBV2 and TRBJ1-5, the full variable domain is EPEVTQTPSHQVTQMGQEVILRCVPISNHLYFYWYRQILGQKVEFLVSFYNNEISEKSEIFDDQFSVERPDGSNFTLKIRSTKLEDSAMYFCASNGYGTEPQHFGDGTRLSIL.

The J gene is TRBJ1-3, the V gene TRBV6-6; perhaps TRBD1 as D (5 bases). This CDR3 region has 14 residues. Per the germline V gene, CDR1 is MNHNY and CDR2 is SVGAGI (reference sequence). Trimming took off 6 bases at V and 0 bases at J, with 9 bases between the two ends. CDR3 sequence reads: CASRSRDSGNTIYF. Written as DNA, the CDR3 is TGTGCCAGCAGGTCCAGGGACTCTGGAAACACCATATATTTT.

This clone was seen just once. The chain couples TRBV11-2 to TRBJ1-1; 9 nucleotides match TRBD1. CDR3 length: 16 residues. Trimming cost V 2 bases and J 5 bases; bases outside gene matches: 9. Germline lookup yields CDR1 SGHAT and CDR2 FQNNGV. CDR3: CASSLRLGQGWTEAFF. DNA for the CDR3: TGTGCCAGCAGCTTACGTCTCGGACAGGGGTGGACTGAAGCTTTCTTT.